This TCR beta chain was sequenced for a study of identifying expanded T cells in peripheral blood. This CDR3 spans 13 amino acids. Germline CDR1 is PRHDT and CDR2 is FYEKMQ (reference sequence). The V and J ends lost 7 bases and 9 bases, in that order; junction bases with no gene match: 9. Healthy donors had no documented immune events, such as infections, while sampled. Of note for this clone: Its antigen is unidentified.

Regarding the study as a whole: About 1.2 clones differed between technical replicates, versus around 15 and 18 over time.

Clones were sequenced by immunoSEQ multiplex PCR, and TCRdb holds only the in-frame ones, with some missing. The profile shows 84,000 or so clones, 70% to 90% of them singletons. The sample comprised blood. The chain couples TRBV13 to TRBJ2-1; TRBD1 aligns across 7 bases. This TCR was sampled from a person aged 18 to 69 in good health. Here the CDR3 reads CASNQGQVAEQFF. CDR3 nucleotides: TGTGCCAGCAACCAAGGACAGGTGGCTGAGCAGTTCTTC.